A single sample is the source of the 8 T cell receptor beta chains below, sequenced in a study of T cell responses to AZD1222 COVID-19 vaccine. This table comes from immunoSEQ multiplex PCR, and its TCRdb copy is limited to in-frame clones, with some not included. This table holds approximately 300,000 clones, approximately 94% found once. The sample here was peripheral blood, taken 28 days after the second AZD1222 dose. These receptor sequences come from an adult who received the AZD1222 COVID-19 vaccine.

This clone was counted only a few times. The J gene is TRBJ2-2, the V gene TRBV7-3; D is perhaps TRBD2 (6 bases). The V end was cut by 5 bases, the J end by 6 bases, with 16 bases between. CDR3 length equals 15 residues. CDR1 SGHTA and CDR2 FQGTGA come from the germline V gene. CDR3: CASSPGTPSAGELFF. CDR3 coding DNA: TGTGCCAGCAGCCCCGGGACTCCCAGTGCCGGGGAGCTGTTTTTT.

The chain employs TRBV4-3 and TRBJ2-1, with unresolved D. V was pared by 0 bases and J by 6 bases, with 6 bases between. The CDR3 totals 13 residues. Germline CDR1 LGHNA, CDR2 YSLEER. CDR3 nucleotides: TGCGCCAGCAGCCAAGATGCCCGCAATGAGCAGTTCTTC. Its protein product is CASSQDARNEQFF.

This chain links TRBV5-1 with TRBJ2-2; maybe TRBD2 (6 bases). The V end lost 1 base, the J end lost 5 bases, and 9 bases lay between the germline ends. CDR3 length: 14 residues. Germline V CDR1 and CDR2: SGHRS, YFSETQ. The CDR3 coding sequence is TGCGCCAGCAGCTTGTCAGGAGGGACCGGGGAGCTGTTTTTT. This gives the protein CASSLSGGTGELFF. The variable domain in full, with the rest retrieved from reference TRBV5-1 and TRBJ2-2, is KAGVTQTPRYLIKTRGQQVTLSCSPISGHRSVSWYQQTPGQGLQFLFEYFSETQRNKGNFPGRFSGRQFSNSRSEMNVSTLELGDSALYLCASSLSGGTGELFFGEGSRLTVL.

The chain is built from TRBV7-3 and TRBJ2-5, with a weak D call TRBD2 (6 bases). Germline CDR1 is SGHTA and CDR2 is FQGTGA. Between the trimmed V and J ends, which lost 5 bases and 4 bases, there was a span of 11 bases. The CDR3 loop spans 13 amino acids. The DNA for the CDR3 is TGTGCCAGCAGCCGGGGGTCTCGAGAGACCCAGTACTTC. Protein: CASSRGSRETQYF.

Comment on this clone: Germline and junction disagree at one end, which may indicate a read error. The chain combines TRBV2 with TRBJ2-2, with 7 bases fitting TRBD2. The CDR3 totals 13 residues. Germline CDR1 reads SNHLY; CDR2 reads FYNNEI. The CDR3 loop is CASREAGTGELFF. The CDR3 DNA follows: TGTGCCAGCAGGGAAGCGGGGACCGGGGAGCTGTTTTTT.

The chain joins TRBV4-3 to TRBJ2-7; 10 nucleotides line up with TRBD1. Germline CDR1 and CDR2: LGHNA and YSLEER. The V and J ends lost 0 bases and 7 bases, in that order; junction bases with no gene match: 9. The CDR3 is made up of 16 amino acids. The CDR3 region has the DNA TGCGCCAGCAGCCAAGATTGGACAGGGGGGTCGGGGGAGCAGTACTTC. Translation: CASSQDWTGGSGEQYF.

V and J are TRBV6-5 and TRBJ1-3, with 7 bases lining up with TRBD1. The CDR3 runs to 16 residues. Trimming took 0 bases from V and 4 from J; bases not matched to a gene: 6. CDR1 and CDR2 (germline): MNHEY, SVGAGI. CDR3 DNA sequence: TGTGCCAGCAGTTACTCCAAACAGGGGCCGGGAAACACCATATATTTT. Protein: CASSYSKQGPGNTIYF.

The chain's CDR3 is CASSQARVRNTEAFF. CDR3 DNA sequence: TGTGCCAGCAGCCAAGCGAGGGTGAGAAACACTGAAGCTTTCTTT. The chain uses TRBV3-1 (or the pseudogene TRBV3-2) and TRBJ1-1; no definite D call. The CDR3 sequence is 15 residues long. Germline assignment: CDR1 LGHDT and CDR2 YNNKEL (reference sequence). V lost 1 base to trimming and J lost 2 bases, with 11 bases between them.